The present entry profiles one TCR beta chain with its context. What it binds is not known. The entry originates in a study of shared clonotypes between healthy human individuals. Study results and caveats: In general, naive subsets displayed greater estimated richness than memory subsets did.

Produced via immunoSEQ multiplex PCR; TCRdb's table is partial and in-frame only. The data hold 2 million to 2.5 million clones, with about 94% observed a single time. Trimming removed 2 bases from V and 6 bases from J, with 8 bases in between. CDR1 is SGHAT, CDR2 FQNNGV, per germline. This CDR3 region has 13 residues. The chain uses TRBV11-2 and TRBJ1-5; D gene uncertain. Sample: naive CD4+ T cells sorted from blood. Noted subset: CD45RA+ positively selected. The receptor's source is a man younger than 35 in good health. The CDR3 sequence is CASSLLTGQPQHF. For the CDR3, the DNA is TGTGCCAGCAGCTTACTGACCGGTCAGCCCCAGCATTTT. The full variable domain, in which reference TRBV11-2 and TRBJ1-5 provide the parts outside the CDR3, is EAGVAQSPRYKIIEKRQSVAFWCNPISGHATLYWYQQILGQGPKLLIQFQNNGVVDDSQLPKDRFSAERLKGVDSTLKIQPAKLEDSAVYLCASSLLTGQPQHFGDGTRLSIL.